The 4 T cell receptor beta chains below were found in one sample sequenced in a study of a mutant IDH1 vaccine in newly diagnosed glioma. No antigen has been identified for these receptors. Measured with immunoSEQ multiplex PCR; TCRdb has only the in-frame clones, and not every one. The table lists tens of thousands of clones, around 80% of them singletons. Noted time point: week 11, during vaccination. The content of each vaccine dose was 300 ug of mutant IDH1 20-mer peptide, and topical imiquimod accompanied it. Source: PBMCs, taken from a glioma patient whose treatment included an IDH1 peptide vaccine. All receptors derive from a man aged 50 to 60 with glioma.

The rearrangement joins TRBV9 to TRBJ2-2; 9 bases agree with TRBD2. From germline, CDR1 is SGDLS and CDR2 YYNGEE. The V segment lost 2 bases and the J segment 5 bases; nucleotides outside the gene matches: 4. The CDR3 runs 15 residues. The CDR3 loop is CASSVAGGPTGELFF. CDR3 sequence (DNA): TGTGCCAGCAGCGTTGCGGGGGGGCCAACCGGGGAGCTGTTTTTT.

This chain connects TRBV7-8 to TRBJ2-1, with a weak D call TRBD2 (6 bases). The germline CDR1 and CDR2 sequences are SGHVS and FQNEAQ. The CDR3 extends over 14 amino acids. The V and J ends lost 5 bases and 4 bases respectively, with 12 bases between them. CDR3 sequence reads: CASSGDFVYNEQFF. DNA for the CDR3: TGTGCCAGCAGCGGGGACTTCGTTTACAATGAGCAGTTCTTC.

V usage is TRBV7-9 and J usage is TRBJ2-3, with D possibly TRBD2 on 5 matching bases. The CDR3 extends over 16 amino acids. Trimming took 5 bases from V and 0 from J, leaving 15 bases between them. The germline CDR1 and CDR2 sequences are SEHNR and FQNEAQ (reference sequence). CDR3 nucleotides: TGTGCCAGCAGCCCTGGGAGCGGAATTAGCACAGATACGCAGTATTTT. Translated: CASSPGSGISTDTQYF. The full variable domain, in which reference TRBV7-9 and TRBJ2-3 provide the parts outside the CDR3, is DTGVSQNPRHKITKRGQNVTFRCDPISEHNRLYWYRQTLGQGPEFLTYFQNEAQLEKSRLLSDRFSAERPKGSFSTLEIQRTEQGDSAMYLCASSPGSGISTDTQYFGPGTRLTVL.

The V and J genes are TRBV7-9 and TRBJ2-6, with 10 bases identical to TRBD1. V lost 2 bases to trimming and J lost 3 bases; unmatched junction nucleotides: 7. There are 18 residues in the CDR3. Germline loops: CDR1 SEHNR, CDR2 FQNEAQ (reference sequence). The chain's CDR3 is CASSLIGTGAVGANVLTF. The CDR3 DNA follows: TGTGCCAGCAGCTTAATAGGGACAGGGGCAGTTGGGGCCAACGTCCTGACTTTC.